This T cell receptor (beta chain) was captured in a study of OX40 agonist ivuxolimab in advanced cancers. Overall study context: Every patient in dose escalation had hepatocellular carcinoma, melanoma, renal cell or head and neck cancer.

This clone was observed a single time. Measured with immunoSEQ multiplex PCR; TCRdb has only the in-frame clones, and not every one. The sample shows roughly 28,000 clones, over 75% of them seen only once. This CDR3 spans 14 amino acids. V lost 0 bases to trimming and J lost 1 base, with 6 bases between them. Germline V lookup: CDR1 MNHEY, CDR2 SMNVEV (reference sequence). This material consisted of CD4+ or CD8+ T cells sorted from blood, taken in a trial of the OX40 agonist ivuxolimab. This TCR was sampled from an adult with an advanced solid tumor such as melanoma, head and neck, liver or kidney cancer. The gene calls are TRBV27 and TRBJ1-1, with D hard to call. The CDR3 spells CASSLSEENTEAFF. In nucleotides, the CDR3 is TGTGCCAGCAGTTTATCCGAGGAGAACACTGAAGCTTTCTTT.